What follows are 21 T cell receptor beta chains derived from one specimen sequenced in a study of monozygotic twins with inflammatory bowel disease. From its re-call of the 5' RACE reads, TCRdb lists each CDR3 protein once, without DNA. The listing contains approximately 340,000 distinct CDR3 sequences. The sequenced sample consisted of blood. These receptors were obtained from a human donor with ulcerative colitis or Crohn's disease, or a healthy co-twin of an affected twin (not recorded which).

J is TRBJ2-7 and V is TRBV15; absent DNA, TCRdb's TRBD2 call cannot be checked. The CDR3 totals 16 residues. Germline V CDR1 and CDR2: LNHNV, YYDKDF (reference sequence). CDR3 loop: CATSRDQAETYYEQYF.

The CDR3 is CSARDSTSANLRTDTQYF. The chain combines TRBV20-1 with TRBJ2-3; the TRBD2 assignment by TCRdb is unverifiable without DNA. This CDR3 has 18 amino acids. Per germline, CDR1 DFQATT and CDR2 SNEGSKA (reference sequence).

CDR3 protein: CATSRPRATNEKLFF. The J gene is TRBJ1-4, the V gene TRBV15. CDR1 LNHNV and CDR2 YYDKDF come from the germline V gene (reference sequence). CDR3 length equals 15 residues.

The chain links TRBV5-1 to TRBJ2-7; TCRdb selects TRBD2, and the lack of DNA leaves this call unchecked. The length of the CDR3 is 16 residues. Germline V gene lookup returns CDR1 SGHRS and CDR2 YFSETQ. CDR3 region: CASSFGTSGRAYEQYF.

The CDR3 sequence is CASSLGQSGNTIYF. The chain recombines TRBV6-1 with TRBJ1-3; TCRdb's D call of TRBD1 is untestable without DNA. Germline lookup yields CDR1 MNHNS and CDR2 SASEGT. The CDR3 is 14 amino acids.

J is TRBJ1-5 and V is TRBV7-9. The CDR3 is 15 residues long. Germline V lookup: CDR1 SEHNR, CDR2 FQNEAQ (reference sequence). The CDR3 spells CASSFSSPGGQPQHF.

The chain recombines TRBV20-1 with TRBJ2-7; the TRBD1 assignment by TCRdb is unverifiable without DNA. The CDR3 sequence is 15 residues long. The germline V gene encodes CDR1 DFQATT and CDR2 SNEGSKA (reference sequence). The CDR3 is CSARVVQRGADEQYF.

The chain recombines TRBV10-2 with TRBJ2-7. The CDR3 covers 15 residues. CDR1 and CDR2 (germline): WSHSY, SAAADI. CDR3 in amino acids: CASSEFGGSSYEQYF.

This CDR3 reads CASSPSGWADTQYF. V and J are TRBV5-1 and TRBJ2-3; without DNA, the TCRdb call of TRBD1 cannot be checked. Germline CDR1 is SGHRS and CDR2 is YFSETQ. The CDR3 consists of 14 residues.

V is TRBV4-1 and J is TRBJ1-5; as DNA is missing, the TRBD1 call by TCRdb cannot be tested. The V gene's germline CDR1 is MGHRA and CDR2 YSYEKL. There are 15 residues in the CDR3. CDR3 region: CASRLRDNSNQPQHF.

This chain joins TRBV28 and TRBJ2-7; no DNA is available, so the TRBD1 call from TCRdb remains unchecked. The CDR3 loop spans 12 amino acids. CDR1 is MDHEN, CDR2 SYDVKM, per germline. CDR3: CASSLGGLEQYF.

The V gene is TRBV4-1, the J gene TRBJ1-2. Germline CDR1 reads MGHRA; CDR2 reads YSYEKL. CDR3 length: 16 amino acids. The CDR3 is CASSPFLTTPNYGYTF.

J is TRBJ1-1 and V is TRBV18. CDR1 is KGHSH and CDR2 is LQKENI in the germline V gene. This CDR3 contains 16 residues. CDR3 in amino acids: CASSPFLNIAGTEAFF.

The chain couples TRBV6-2 or TRBV6-3 to TRBJ1-2; TCRdb proposes TRBD1, but this gene call is untestable without DNA. The germline V gene has CDR1 MNHEY and CDR2 SVGEGT. This CDR3 is built from 14 residues. The CDR3 is CASNVPGHNYGYTF.

The V gene is TRBV5-5, the J gene TRBJ1-5; TCRdb calls TRBD1, which cannot be checked without DNA. The CDR3 contains 15 residues. Per germline, CDR1 SGHKS and CDR2 YYEKEE (reference sequence). The chain's CDR3 is CASSLTAGRSEPQHF.

The CDR3 is CASSSPTGQRSTGYTF. The J gene is TRBJ1-2, the V gene TRBV12-3 or TRBV12-4; the TCRdb call, TRBD1, lacks DNA for checking. The CDR3 spans 16 residues.

The V gene is TRBV27, the J gene TRBJ1-1. CDR3 length: 14 residues. Germline CDR1 is MNHEY and CDR2 is SMNVEV (reference sequence). The CDR3 region is CASSDRSTNTEAFF.

The chain couples TRBV5-1 to TRBJ2-2; TCRdb names TRBD2, which stays unverified in the absence of DNA. This CDR3 has 16 amino acids. The V gene's germline CDR1 is SGHRS and CDR2 YFSETQ. The CDR3 spells CASSVGLAGNTGELFF. Together with reference TRBV5-1 and TRBJ2-2, the CDR3 gives the full variable domain: KAGVTQTPRYLIKTRGQQVTLSCSPISGHRSVSWYQQTPGQGLQFLFEYFSETQRNKGNFPGRFSGRQFSNSRSEMNVSTLELGDSALYLCASSVGLAGNTGELFFGEGSRLTVL.

The J gene is TRBJ2-7, the V gene TRBV29-1; TCRdb designates TRBD1, a call that cannot be tested without DNA. Germline CDR1 SQVTM, CDR2 ANQGSEA. This CDR3 has 14 residues. The CDR3 loop reads CSDHRDRGSYEQYF.

V usage is TRBV5-1 and J usage is TRBJ2-5; TCRdb designates TRBD1, a call that cannot be tested without DNA. From germline, CDR1 is SGHRS and CDR2 YFSETQ. The CDR3 is 11 amino acids. This chain's CDR3 is CASSDRGDQYF.

The rearrangement joins TRBV12-3 or TRBV12-4 to TRBJ2-2; there is no DNA to check the TCRdb D call of TRBD2. This CDR3 spans 17 amino acids. CDR3 amino acids: CASSRLTSGGRSGELFF.